The clone carrying this T cell receptor beta chain was detected a few times. The target antigen is unknown. The entirety of the isolated RNA underwent reverse transcription, so expressed TCRB transcripts were sequenced. TCRdb's table, derived via immunoSEQ multiplex PCR, lists solely in-frame clones and lacks some. The data hold 160,000 or so clones, with approximately 9.1% observed a single time. The data derive from a study of beta chain features in type 1 diabetes. Notes on the study in general: All four CD4+ subsets from Type 1 diabetes patients carried moderately but significantly shorter TCRB CDR3s.

Germline V gene sequence: CDR1 LNHDA, CDR2 SQIVND (reference sequence). Trimming removed 3 bases from V and 12 bases from J, with 18 bases in between. The CDR3 runs 14 residues. The rearrangement uses TRBV19 and TRBJ2-1, with D maybe TRBD1 (6 bases). This sequence originates from a woman in her twenties or thirties with type 1 diabetes. Sequenced sample: central memory CD4+ T cells from blood. The CDR3 nucleotides are TGTGCCAGTAGTATTGACTGGGGGACATGGTCGCAGTTCTTC. Translating gives CASSIDWGTWSQFF.